This T cell receptor (beta chain) comes out of a study of T cell responses to AZD1222 COVID-19 vaccine. CDR1 KGHDR and CDR2 SFDVKD come from the germline V gene. There are 14 residues in the CDR3. V lost 5 bases to trimming and J lost 4 bases, with 14 bases between them. This clone has a single count. Its antigen is not known. Findings and limits, study-wide: Possibly, clonal diversity was underestimated; donors were largely white British and included more females. Nearly half of spike-specific TCRs reportedly go after variant regions that carry no mutations.

Assay used: immunoSEQ multiplex PCR; TCRdb lists only in-frame clones, some missing. The sample has some 150,000 clones; around 90% are singletons. The source was peripheral blood, collected on day 0 of AZD1222 vaccination. This receptor was obtained from an adult in good health. The rearrangement links TRBV24-1 to TRBJ2-7, with D hard to call. The CDR3, as DNA: TGTGCCACCAGTGGTTGGAACAGTCAATACGAGCAGTACTTC. Its protein product is CATSGWNSQYEQYF.